A selection of T cell receptor beta chains follows, all from one sample in a study of CXCR3-negative and CXCR3-positive naive CD8 T cells. TCRdb re-called the 5' RACE reads and shows each CDR3 protein once, DNA omitted. The table for this sample gives some 150,000 distinct CDR3 sequences. Sequencing was performed on naive CXCR3+ CD8+ T cells from blood. All receptors derive from a human donor in good health. Some clones in this sample may be carry-over from other donors' samples. The CDR3 runs from the conserved cysteine through the conserved F or W.

CDR3 protein,V gene,J gene
CASSFGSYHEQFF,TRBV27,TRBJ2-1
CSANSLGKTGTGYF,TRBV20-1,TRBJ2-7
CASSKGTGGIAKNIQYF,TRBV23-1,TRBJ2-4
CSVLRDKEDFF,TRBV29-1,TRBJ1-1
CASRSNLDYGYTF,TRBV7-2,TRBJ1-2
CASSNPWEDAVEQYF,TRBV21-1,TRBJ2-7
CASSLGWIDTQYF,TRBV28,TRBJ2-3
CAISEPPSDTQYF,TRBV10-3,TRBJ2-3
CASSPHTPVGKLFF,TRBV3-1,TRBJ1-4
CASSLFREQFF,TRBV28,TRBJ2-1
CASSYEGGNQPQHF,TRBV5-1,TRBJ1-5
CASKLSGGGTDTQYF,TRBV7-9,TRBJ2-3
CSVEKLAEQFF,TRBV29-1,TRBJ2-1
CSASGTSSYNEQFF,TRBV20-1,TRBJ2-1
CASGGGPYEQYF,TRBV7-8,TRBJ2-7
CASSFLERGGLEAFF,TRBV7-9,TRBJ1-1
CASSLGWGDRHF,TRBV7-2,TRBJ2-7
CATTGIKTVNTGELFF,TRBV6-5,TRBJ2-2
CASSLAPPSTEQFF,TRBV7-3,TRBJ2-1
CASGTDYNEQFF,TRBV7-9,TRBJ2-1
CASSPAGSSYNEQFF,TRBV9,TRBJ2-1
CASSIDELAGRYEQYF,TRBV19,TRBJ2-7
CASSQSPRNYEQYF,TRBV4-1,TRBJ2-7
CASSLYGGYADTQYF,TRBV27,TRBJ2-3
CASSSGGDNEQFF,TRBV7-9,TRBJ2-1
CASSLTSGSSYNEQFF,TRBV11-2,TRBJ2-1
CASSLALSSGETQYF,TRBV7-9,TRBJ2-5
CSARGIVVEQYF,TRBV20-1,TRBJ2-7